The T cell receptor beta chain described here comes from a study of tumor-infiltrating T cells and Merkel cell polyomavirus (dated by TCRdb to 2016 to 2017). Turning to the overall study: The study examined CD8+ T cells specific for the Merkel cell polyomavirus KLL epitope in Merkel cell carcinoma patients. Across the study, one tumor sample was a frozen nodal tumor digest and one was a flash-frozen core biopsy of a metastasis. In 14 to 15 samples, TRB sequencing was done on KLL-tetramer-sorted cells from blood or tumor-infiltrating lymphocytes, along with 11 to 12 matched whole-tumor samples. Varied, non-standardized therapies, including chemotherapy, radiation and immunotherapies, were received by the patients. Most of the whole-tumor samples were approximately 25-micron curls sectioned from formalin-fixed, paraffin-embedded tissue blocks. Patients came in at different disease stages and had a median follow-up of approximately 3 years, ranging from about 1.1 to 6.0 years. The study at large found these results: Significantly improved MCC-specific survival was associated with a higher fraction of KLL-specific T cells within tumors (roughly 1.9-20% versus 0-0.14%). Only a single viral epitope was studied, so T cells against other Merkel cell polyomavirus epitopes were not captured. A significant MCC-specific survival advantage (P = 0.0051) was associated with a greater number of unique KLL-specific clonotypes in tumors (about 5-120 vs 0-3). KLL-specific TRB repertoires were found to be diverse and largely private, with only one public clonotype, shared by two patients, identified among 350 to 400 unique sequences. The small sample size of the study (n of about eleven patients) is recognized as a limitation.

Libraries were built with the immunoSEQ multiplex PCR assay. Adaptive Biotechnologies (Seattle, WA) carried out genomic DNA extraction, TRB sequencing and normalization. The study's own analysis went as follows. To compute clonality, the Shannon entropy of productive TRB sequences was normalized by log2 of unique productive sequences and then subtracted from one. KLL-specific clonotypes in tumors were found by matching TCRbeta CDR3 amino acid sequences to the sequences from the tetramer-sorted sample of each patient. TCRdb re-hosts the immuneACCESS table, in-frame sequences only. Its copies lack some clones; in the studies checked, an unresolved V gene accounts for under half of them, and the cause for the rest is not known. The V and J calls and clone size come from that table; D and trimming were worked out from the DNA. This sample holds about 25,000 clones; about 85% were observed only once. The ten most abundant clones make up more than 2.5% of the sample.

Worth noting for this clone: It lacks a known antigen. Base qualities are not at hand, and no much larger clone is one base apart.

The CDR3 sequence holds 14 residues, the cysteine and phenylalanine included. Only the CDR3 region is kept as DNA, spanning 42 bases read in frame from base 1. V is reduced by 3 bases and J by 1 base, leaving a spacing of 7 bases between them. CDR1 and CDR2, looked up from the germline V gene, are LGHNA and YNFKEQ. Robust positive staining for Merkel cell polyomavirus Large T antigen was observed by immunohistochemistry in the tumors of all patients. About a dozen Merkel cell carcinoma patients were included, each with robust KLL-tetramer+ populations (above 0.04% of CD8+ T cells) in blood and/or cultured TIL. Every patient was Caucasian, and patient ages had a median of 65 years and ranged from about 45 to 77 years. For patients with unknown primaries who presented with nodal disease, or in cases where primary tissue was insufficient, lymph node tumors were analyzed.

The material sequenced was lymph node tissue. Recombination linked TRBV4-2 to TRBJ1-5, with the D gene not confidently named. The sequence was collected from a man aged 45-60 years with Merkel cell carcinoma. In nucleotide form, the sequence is TGTGCCAGCAGCCATTCCGAGAGCAATCAGCCCCAGCATTTT. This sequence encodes CASSHSESNQPQHF.